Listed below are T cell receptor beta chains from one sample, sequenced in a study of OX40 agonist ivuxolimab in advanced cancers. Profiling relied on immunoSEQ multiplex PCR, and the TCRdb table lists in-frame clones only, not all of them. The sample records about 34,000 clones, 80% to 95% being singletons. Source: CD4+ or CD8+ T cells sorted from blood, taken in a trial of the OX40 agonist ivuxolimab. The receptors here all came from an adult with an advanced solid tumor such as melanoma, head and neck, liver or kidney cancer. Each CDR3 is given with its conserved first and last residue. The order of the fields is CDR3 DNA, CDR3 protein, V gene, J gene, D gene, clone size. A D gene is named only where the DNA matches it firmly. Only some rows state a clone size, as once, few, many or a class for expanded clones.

TGCGCCAGCCGAGGGCCAGGCCTGGTGAATTCACCCCTCCACTTT	CASRGPGLVNSPLHF	TRBV10-1	TRBJ1-6	.	.
TGTGCCAGCAGTGACGGTAGGGGGATGGCCTCCTACAATGAGCAGTTCTTC	CASSDGRGMASYNEQFF	TRBV2	TRBJ2-1	.	.
TGTGCCAGCAGCTTAAGCAGTCTCCTCCGGTCCGAGCAGTACTTC	CASSLSSLLRSEQYF	TRBV7-2	TRBJ2-7	.	.
TGTGCCAGCAGCCCTGGGGGACAGGTCTCACCGGATACGCAGTATTTT	CASSPGGQVSPDTQYF	TRBV5-4	TRBJ2-3	TRBD1	once
TGCGCCAGCAGCCCCCTGATCACAGATACGCAGTATTTT	CASSPLITDTQYF	TRBV5-1	TRBJ2-3	.	.
TGTGCCTGGAGTGTAGGGGGGCGCGGCTACACCTTC	CAWSVGGRGYTF	TRBV30	TRBJ1-2	.	.
TGTGCCAGCAGCCTGAGGGCGGGATCGCACATGTCAGATACGCAGTATTTT	CASSLRAGSHMSDTQYF	TRBV7-6	TRBJ2-3	.	.
TGTGCCAGCGTACGGTCGGGCGGGCGGAATTCACCCCTCCACTTT	CASVRSGGRNSPLHF	TRBV28	TRBJ1-6	.	few
TGTGCCAGCAGTTCCTCAGGGGCAGGCTATGGCTACACCTTC	CASSSSGAGYGYTF	TRBV28	TRBJ1-2	.	.
TGTGCCAGCAGTCCGGACAGGGACGGGCCCCAGCATTTT	CASSPDRDGPQHF	TRBV6-6	TRBJ1-5	TRBD1	.
TGTGCCAGCAGCGCTCAGGGGTCTGGGGCCAACGTCCTGACTTTC	CASSAQGSGANVLTF	TRBV11-1	TRBJ2-6	.	.
TGCGCCAGCAGACTTAGCGGGGAGCTGTTTTTT	CASRLSGELFF	TRBV10-2	TRBJ2-2	.	.
TGTGCCAGCAGCTCCAACAGGGGGTTCAGCTACGAGCAGTACTTC	CASSSNRGFSYEQYF	TRBV7-9	TRBJ2-7	TRBD1	.
TGTGCCTGGAGGGTACAGGGTGGGAACACTGAAGCTTTCTTT	CAWRVQGGNTEAFF	TRBV30	TRBJ1-1	.	.
TGTGCCAGCAGTGAAGCGCTTGGGACTAGTAAACATTTT	CASSEALGTSKHF	TRBV2	TRBJ2-3	TRBD2	.
TGCAGCGTTGAGAGGGACAGGGATTTACGGGATCGGGCTTTCTTT	CSVERDRDLRDRAFF	TRBV29-1	TRBJ1-1	TRBD1	.
TGTGCCAGCAGCTTGGCAGGGACAGACCTTACCTACGAGCAGTACTTC	CASSLAGTDLTYEQYF	TRBV7-2	TRBJ2-7	TRBD1	once
TGTGCCTGGAGTGGGACTAGCGGGAACTACAATGAGCAGTTCTTC	CAWSGTSGNYNEQFF	TRBV30	TRBJ2-1	TRBD2	.
TGTGCCAGCAGTTTATTAATTGGGAACATTCAGTACTTC	CASSLLIGNIQYF	TRBV28	TRBJ2-4	.	.
TGTGCCAGCACAGCGTTTCAAGGGGAGGGTAATCAGCCCCAGCATTTT	CASTAFQGEGNQPQHF	TRBV18	TRBJ1-5	.	.
TGTGCCACCAGCAGAGAAACACCAAACTACAATGAGCAGTTCTTC	CATSRETPNYNEQFF	TRBV15	TRBJ2-1	.	.
TGTGCCAGCAGCAACCTAGATTCCTACGAGCAGTACTTC	CASSNLDSYEQYF	TRBV21-1	TRBJ2-7	.	.